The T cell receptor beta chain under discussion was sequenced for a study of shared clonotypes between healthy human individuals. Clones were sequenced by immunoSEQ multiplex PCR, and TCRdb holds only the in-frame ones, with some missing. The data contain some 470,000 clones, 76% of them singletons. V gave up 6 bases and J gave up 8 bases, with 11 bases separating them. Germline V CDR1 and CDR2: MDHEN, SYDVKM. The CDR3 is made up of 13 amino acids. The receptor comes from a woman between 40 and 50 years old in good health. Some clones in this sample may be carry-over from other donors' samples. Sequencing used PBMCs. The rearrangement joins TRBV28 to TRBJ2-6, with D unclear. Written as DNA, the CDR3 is TGTGCCAGCAGCGCACAGTTTCCCAACGTCCTGACTTTC. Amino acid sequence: CASSAQFPNVLTF.